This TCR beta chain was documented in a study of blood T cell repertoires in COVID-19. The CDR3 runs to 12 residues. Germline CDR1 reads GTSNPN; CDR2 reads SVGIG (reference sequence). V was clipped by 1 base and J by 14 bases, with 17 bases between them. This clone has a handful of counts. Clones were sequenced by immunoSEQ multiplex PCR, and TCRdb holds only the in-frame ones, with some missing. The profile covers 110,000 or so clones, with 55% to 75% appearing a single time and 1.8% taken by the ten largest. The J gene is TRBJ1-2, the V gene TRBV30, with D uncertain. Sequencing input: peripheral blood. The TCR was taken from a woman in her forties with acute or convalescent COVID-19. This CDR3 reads CAWSASEGLGTF. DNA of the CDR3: TGTGCCTGGAGTGCCTCGGAGGGCCTGGGAACCTTC.